This TCR beta chain emerged from a study of T cell changes during pregnancy in multiple sclerosis. In germline, CDR1 is SGDLS, CDR2 YYNGEE. Trimming pared 3 bases from V and 6 bases from J, leaving 12 bases between. The length of the CDR3 is 13 residues. Generated by immunoSEQ multiplex PCR, the TCRdb table keeps only in-frame clones and is missing some. The table has 90,000 to 120,000 clones, just over 90% seen once; the top ten hold about 3.2%. The TCR comes from a female donor with multiple sclerosis, enrolled in a pregnancy study. Sequenced material: peripheral blood, taken after pregnancy. The chain combines TRBV9 with TRBJ1-1; D unclear. The CDR3 reads CASSGGLAAEAFF. The CDR3 DNA reads TGTGCCAGCAGCGGCGGACTCGCCGCTGAAGCTTTCTTT. Variable domain in full (rest from reference TRBV9 and TRBJ1-1): DSGVTQTPKHLITATGQRVTLRCSPRSGDLSVYWYQQSLDQGLQFLIQYYNGEERAKGNILERFSAQQFPDLHSELNLSSLELGDSALYFCASSGGLAAEAFFGQGTRLTVV.